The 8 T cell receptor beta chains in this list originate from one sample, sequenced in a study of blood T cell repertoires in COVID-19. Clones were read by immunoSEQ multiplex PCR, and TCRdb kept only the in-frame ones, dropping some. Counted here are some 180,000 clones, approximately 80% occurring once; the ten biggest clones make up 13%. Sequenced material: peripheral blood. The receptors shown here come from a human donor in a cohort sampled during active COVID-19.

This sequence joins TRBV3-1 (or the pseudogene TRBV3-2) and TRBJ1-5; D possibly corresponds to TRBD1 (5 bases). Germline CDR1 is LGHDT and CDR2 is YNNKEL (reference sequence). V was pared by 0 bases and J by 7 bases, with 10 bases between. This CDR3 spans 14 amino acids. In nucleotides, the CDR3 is TGTGCCAGCAGCCAAGATTGGGGGGTGCAGCCCCAGCATTTT. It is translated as CASSQDWGVQPQHF.

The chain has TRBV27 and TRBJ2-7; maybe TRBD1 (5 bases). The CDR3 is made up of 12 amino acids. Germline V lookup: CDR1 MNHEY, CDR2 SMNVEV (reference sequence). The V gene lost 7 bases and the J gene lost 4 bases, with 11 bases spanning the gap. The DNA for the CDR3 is TGTGCCAGCACAGGGCCGGATTACGAGCAGTACTTC. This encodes CASTGPDYEQYF.

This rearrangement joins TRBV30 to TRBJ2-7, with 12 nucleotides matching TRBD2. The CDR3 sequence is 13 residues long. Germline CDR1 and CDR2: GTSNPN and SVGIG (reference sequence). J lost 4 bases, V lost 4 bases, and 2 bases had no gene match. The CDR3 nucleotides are TGTGCCTGGACAGGACTAGCGGGATACGAGCAGTACTTC. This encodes CAWTGLAGYEQYF.

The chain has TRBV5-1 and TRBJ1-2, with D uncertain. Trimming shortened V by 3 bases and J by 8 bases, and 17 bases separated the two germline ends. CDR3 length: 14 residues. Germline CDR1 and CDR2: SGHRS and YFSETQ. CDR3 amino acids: CASSSQRSLFGYTF. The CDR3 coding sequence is TGCGCCAGCAGCTCACAGCGGTCCCTTTTCGGCTACACCTTC.

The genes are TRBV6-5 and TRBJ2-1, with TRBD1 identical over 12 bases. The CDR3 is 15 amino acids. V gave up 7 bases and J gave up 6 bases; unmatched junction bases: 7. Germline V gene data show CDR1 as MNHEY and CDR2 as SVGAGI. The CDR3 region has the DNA TGTGCCAGCAAGATCCGGGACAGGGGGCTCAATGAGCAGTTCTTC. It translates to CASKIRDRGLNEQFF.

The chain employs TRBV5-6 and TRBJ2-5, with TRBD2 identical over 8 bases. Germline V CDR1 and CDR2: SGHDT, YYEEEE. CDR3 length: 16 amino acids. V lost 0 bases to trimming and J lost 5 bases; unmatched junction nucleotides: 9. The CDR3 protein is CASSLGAGAARETQYF. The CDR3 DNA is TGTGCCAGCAGCTTGGGAGCGGGAGCAGCCCGGGAGACCCAGTACTTC.

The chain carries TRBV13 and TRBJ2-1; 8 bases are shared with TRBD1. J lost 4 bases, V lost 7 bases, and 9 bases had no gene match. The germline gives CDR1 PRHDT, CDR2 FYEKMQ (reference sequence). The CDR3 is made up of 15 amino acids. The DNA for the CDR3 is TGTGCCAGCACCCAAGGGGGACAGGAATACAATGAGCAGTTCTTC. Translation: CASTQGGQEYNEQFF.

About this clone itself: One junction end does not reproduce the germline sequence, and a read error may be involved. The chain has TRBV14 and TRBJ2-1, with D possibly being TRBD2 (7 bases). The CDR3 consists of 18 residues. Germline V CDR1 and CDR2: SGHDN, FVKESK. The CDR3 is CASSQGGPRGRAYNEQFF. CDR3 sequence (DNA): TGTGCCAGCAGTCAAGGGGGGCCCCGCGGGAGAGCGTACAATGAGCAGTTCTTC. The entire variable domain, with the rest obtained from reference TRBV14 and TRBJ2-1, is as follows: EAGVTQFPSHSVIEKGQTVTLRCDPISGHDNLYWYRRVMGKEIKFLLHFVKESKQDESGMPNNRFLAERTGGTYSTLKVQPAELEDSGVYFCASSQGGPRGRAYNEQFFGPGTRLTVL.